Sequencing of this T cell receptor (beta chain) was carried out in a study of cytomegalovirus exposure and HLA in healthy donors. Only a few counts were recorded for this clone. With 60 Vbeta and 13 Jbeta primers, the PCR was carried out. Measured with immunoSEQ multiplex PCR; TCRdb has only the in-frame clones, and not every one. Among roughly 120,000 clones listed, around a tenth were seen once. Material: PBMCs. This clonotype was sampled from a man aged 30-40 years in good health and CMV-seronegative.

CDR3 residues: CASSPTGALFYEQYF. The CDR3 DNA is TGTGCCAGCAGTCCGACAGGCGCCTTATTCTACGAGCAGTACTTC. This chain connects TRBV27 to TRBJ2-7, with D possibly matching TRBD1 (6 bases). This CDR3 is built from 15 residues. V was clipped by 5 bases and J by 3 bases, with 17 bases between them. The germline V gene encodes CDR1 MNHEY and CDR2 SMNVEV (reference sequence).